The 15 T cell receptor beta chains in this list originate from one sample, sequenced in a study of cytomegalovirus exposure and HLA in healthy donors. Researchers ran the PCR with 60 Vbeta and 13 Jbeta primers. Repertoires were generated with immunoSEQ multiplex PCR, while TCRdb's copy carries only in-frame clones and drops some. This repertoire shows roughly 200,000 clones, about 10% found once; its top ten account for approximately 1.5%. The sample comprised PBMCs. The receptors derive from a woman aged 25 to 39 in good health and CMV-seropositive.

This clone was detected a few times. The chain joins TRBV2 to TRBJ2-7, with 11 bases identical to TRBD2. This CDR3 contains 13 residues. The V and J ends lost 10 bases and 7 bases, in that order; junction bases with no gene match: 9. Germline CDR1 reads SNHLY; CDR2 reads FYNNEI. The chain's CDR3 is CATGLADPGEQYF. The CDR3 DNA reads as TGTGCCACGGGACTAGCGGACCCAGGGGAGCAGTACTTC.

V gene TRBV5-6 combines with J gene TRBJ1-3; no definite D call. This CDR3 has 11 amino acids. The ends were cut back, 1 base at V and 10 bases at J, with 6 bases in the middle. Germline lookup yields CDR1 SGHDT and CDR2 YYEEEE. CDR3 amino acids: CASSLSRTIYF. The CDR3 bases are TGTGCCAGCAGCTTGTCCCGGACCATATATTTT.

This clone occurred a few times. J is TRBJ2-1 and V is TRBV29-1; D perhaps matches TRBD1 (6 bases). V was pared by 4 bases and J by 10 bases, with 17 bases between. Per germline, CDR1 SQVTM and CDR2 ANQGSEA. The CDR3 is 13 amino acids. The CDR3 loop reads CSVGGLMRGEQFF. The CDR3 bases are TGCAGCGTTGGGGGGTTGATGAGGGGGGAGCAGTTCTTC.

V is TRBV18 and J is TRBJ1-5; possibly TRBD1 for D (5 bases). Germline values: CDR1 KGHSH, CDR2 LQKENI. CDR3 length equals 15 residues. Trimming stripped 2 bases from V and 5 bases from J, with 13 bases between. CDR3 loop: CASSPSRQNHQPQHF. CDR3 nucleotides: TGTGCCAGCTCACCATCACGACAGAATCATCAGCCCCAGCATTTT.

This clone has only a few counts. The sample holds other DNA sequences that translate to the same CDR3. The chain joins TRBV12-5 to TRBJ2-5; 8 bases are shared with TRBD1. The ends lost 6 bases at V and 4 bases at J; junction bases unmatched: 4. The CDR3 length is 13 residues. Germline CDR1 reads LGHNT; CDR2 reads FRNRAP. The CDR3 here is CASGQDRGETQYF. The CDR3 DNA reads TGTGCTAGTGGCCAAGACAGGGGAGAGACCCAGTACTTC.

The CDR3 sequence: CASSSQLAAETQYF. The CDR3 DNA is TGTGCCAGCAGTTCCCAACTAGCGGCAGAGACCCAGTACTTC. The chain carries TRBV6-5 and TRBJ2-5; 8 positions match TRBD2. The CDR3 runs 14 residues. Germline V gene sequence: CDR1 MNHEY, CDR2 SVGAGI. The V gene end was trimmed by 4 bases and the J gene end by 4 bases; junction bases not matched to a gene: 5.

This chain connects TRBV14 to TRBJ2-1; D is uncertain. The V end was cut by 1 base, the J end by 3 bases, with 7 bases between. The CDR3 extends over 14 amino acids. Germline CDR1 is SGHDN and CDR2 is FVKESK. CDR3 in amino acids: CASSQVAVYNEQFF. The CDR3 DNA is TGTGCCAGCAGCCAAGTGGCAGTCTACAATGAGCAGTTCTTC.

The rearrangement uses TRBV28 and TRBJ1-4; D gene unclear. Germline loops: CDR1 MDHEN, CDR2 SYDVKM. The CDR3 sequence is 16 residues long. V was pared by 2 bases and J by 7 bases, with 17 bases between. The CDR3: CASSLGGKGFGEKLFF. The CDR3 coding sequence is TGTGCCAGCAGTTTAGGAGGGAAGGGCTTTGGTGAAAAACTGTTTTTT.

Concerning this clone itself: Other nucleotide sequences in the sample specify the same CDR3. This rearrangement joins TRBV19 to TRBJ2-5; possibly TRBD1 for D (6 bases). Germline V gives CDR1 LNHDA, CDR2 SQIVND (reference sequence). This CDR3 is 12 amino acids long. V was cut by 5 bases and J by 5 bases, with 9 bases left in between. The CDR3 nucleotides are TGTGCCAGTAGTGGCAGGGGCGAGACCCAGTACTTC. Translating it yields CASSGRGETQYF.

The sample holds many counts of this clone. For the CDR3, the DNA is TGTGCCAGCAGTAGGGACAGGGAGCCAGATACGCAGTATTTT. It codes for CASSRDREPDTQYF. This sequence joins TRBV6-4 and TRBJ2-3; TRBD1 matches at 9 bases. The CDR3 has 14 residues. Germline-derived CDR1 and CDR2 are MRHNA and SNTAGT. V lost 5 bases and J lost 4; bases outside the gene matches: 4.

This clone was seen a handful of times. V gene TRBV7-8 combines with J gene TRBJ2-3, with TRBD2 matching 9 bases. The CDR3 spans 16 residues. Germline V gene sequence: CDR1 SGHVS, CDR2 FQNEAQ. The ends lost 5 bases at V and 3 bases at J; junction bases unmatched: 9. Here the CDR3 reads CASSHSSGRRTDTQYF. CDR3 nucleotide sequence: TGTGCCAGCAGCCACTCGAGCGGGAGGAGGACAGATACGCAGTATTTT.

This clone was picked up a small number of times. The V gene is TRBV2, the J gene TRBJ1-4, with no clear D. The V gene lost 0 bases and the J gene lost 6 bases, with 14 bases spanning the gap. Germline CDR1 reads SNHLY; CDR2 reads FYNNEI. The CDR3 loop spans 16 amino acids. The CDR3 coding sequence is TGTGCCAGCAGTGAAGCGATGATCACGAGGGATGAAAAACTGTTTTTT. Translating it yields CASSEAMITRDEKLFF.

This clone occurred a few times. The chain combines TRBV5-1 with TRBJ2-1; 11 nucleotides line up with TRBD1. Germline lookup yields CDR1 SGHRS and CDR2 YFSETQ. The CDR3 contains 16 residues. V lost 0 bases and J lost 8; bases outside the gene matches: 7. This chain's CDR3 is CASSLGGTGGFYEQFF. The DNA of the CDR3 is TGCGCCAGCAGCTTGGGAGGGACAGGGGGATTTTATGAGCAGTTCTTC.

This chain joins TRBV10-1 and TRBJ1-1; D call uncertain. V lost 2 bases and J lost 7, with 11 bases in between. Germline CDR1 is WNHNN and CDR2 is SYGVQD (reference sequence). The CDR3 has 13 amino acids. CDR3 region: CASSEDPANEAFF. In DNA, the CDR3 is TGCGCCAGCAGTGAGGACCCAGCGAATGAAGCTTTCTTT.

This clone turned up a few times. This rearrangement joins TRBV5-1 to TRBJ2-1; 13 nucleotides agree with TRBD2. The CDR3 spans 17 residues. Germline trimming cut 4 bases from V and 8 bases from J; bases unmatched to any gene: 12. Germline CDR1 and CDR2: SGHRS and YFSETQ. In DNA form, the CDR3 reads TGCGCCAGCAGCAGGGGGACTAGCGGGAAAGTGGAGTATGAGCAGTTCTTC. Translating it yields CASSRGTSGKVEYEQFF.